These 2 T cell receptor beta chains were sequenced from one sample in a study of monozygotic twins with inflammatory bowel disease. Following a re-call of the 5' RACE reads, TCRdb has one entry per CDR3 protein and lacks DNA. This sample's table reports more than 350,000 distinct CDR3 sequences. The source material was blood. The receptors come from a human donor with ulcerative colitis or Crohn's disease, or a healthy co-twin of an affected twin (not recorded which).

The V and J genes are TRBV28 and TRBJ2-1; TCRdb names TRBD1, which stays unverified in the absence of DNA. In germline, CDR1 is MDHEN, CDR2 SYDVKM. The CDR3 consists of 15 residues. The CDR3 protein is CASSRDRYSYNEQFF. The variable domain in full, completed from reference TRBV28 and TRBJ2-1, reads DVKVTQSSRYLVKRTGEKVFLECVQDMDHENMFWYRQDPGLGLRLIYFSYDVKMKEKGDIPEGYSVSREKKERFSLILESASTNQTSMYLCASSRDRYSYNEQFFGPGTRLTVL.

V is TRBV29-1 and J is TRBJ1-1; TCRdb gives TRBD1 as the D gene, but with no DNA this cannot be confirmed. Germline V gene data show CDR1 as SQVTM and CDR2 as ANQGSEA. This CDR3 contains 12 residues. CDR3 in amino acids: CSVVRQGRDAFF.